A single sample gave rise to the 7 T cell receptor beta chains below, sequenced in a study of glioma-infiltrating T cells. Using RNA template, CDR3s of TCR alpha and beta were amplified with iRepertoire arm-PCR. TCRdb reprocessed the multiplex PCR reads via MiXCR and lists one record per CDR3 protein. The data contain some 190,000 distinct CDR3 sequences, roughly 32% of them singletons. Sequencing input: glioma tissue, nonneoplastic brain tissue, or PBMCs (not recorded which). The receptors were sampled from a human donor with low-grade glioma or glioblastoma, undergoing nonglioma brain surgery, or in good health (not recorded which).

This clonotype has ten or more counts. The chain is built from TRBV6-1 and TRBJ2-1; 13 nucleotides line up with TRBD2. J gave up 7 bases and V 5 bases, and 11 bases lay outside the gene matches. From germline, CDR1 is MNHNS and CDR2 SASEGT. The CDR3 spans 17 residues. This chain's CDR3 is CASSPPRTSGRLNEQFF. As DNA, the CDR3 is TGTGCCAGCAGTCCCCCCCGGACTAGCGGGAGATTGAATGAGCAGTTCTTC.

As for this clonotype: One end of the junction does not line up with germline, which may come from a read error. The chain recombines TRBV20-1 with TRBJ2-7; 14 bases match TRBD2. This CDR3 region has 17 residues. Germline assignment: CDR1 DFQATT and CDR2 SNEGSKA (reference sequence). This chain's CDR3 is CSARGTSGRLALYDQHF. CDR3 bases: TGCAGTGCTAGAGGGACTAGCGGGAGGCTCGCCCTCTACGATCAGCACTTC.

This clonotype has a count of ten or more. For the CDR3, the DNA is TGCGCCAGCAGCCAATCAACCGGACAGTACCAAGAGACCCAGTACTTC. Translating gives CASSQSTGQYQETQYF. The chain links TRBV4-1 to TRBJ2-5; TRBD1 is a possible D gene (6 bases). Between the trimmed V and J ends, which lost 2 bases and 0 bases, there was a span of 13 bases. The germline V gene encodes CDR1 MGHRA and CDR2 YSYEKL. CDR3 size: 16 residues.

The table lists this clonotype with many counts. CDR3 protein: CASSLGSADSGNTIYF. In DNA form, the CDR3 reads TGTGCCAGCAGCTTAGGATCGGCGGACTCTGGAAACACCATATATTTT. The J gene is TRBJ1-3, the V gene TRBV7-2; no clear D gene. The germline CDR1 and CDR2 sequences are SGHTA and FQGNSA. Trimming removed 1 base from V and 0 bases from J, with 10 bases in between. The CDR3 consists of 16 residues.

This clonotype occurred many times. The chain is built from TRBV4-2 and TRBJ2-3; 11 nucleotides align to TRBD2. V shed 0 bases and J 4 bases; nucleotides not matched to a gene: 3. Germline V gives CDR1 LGHNA, CDR2 YNFKEQ. This CDR3 comprises 16 residues. For the CDR3, the DNA is TGTGCCAGCAGCCAAGAGATAGCGGGAGGGCCAGATACGCAGTATTTT. Its protein is CASSQEIAGGPDTQYF.

This clonotype occurred many times. This sequence joins TRBV4-1 and TRBJ2-1; a weak D match, TRBD1 (5 bases). Germline V gene lookup returns CDR1 MGHRA and CDR2 YSYEKL. The length of the CDR3 is 17 residues. Deletions cut 2 bases from V and 0 bases from J, with 14 bases between. The CDR3 reads CASSQIRPGNSYNEQFF. In DNA, the CDR3 is TGCGCCAGCAGCCAAATAAGGCCAGGGAACTCCTACAATGAGCAGTTCTTC.

This clonotype has a count of ten or more. This chain joins TRBV2 and TRBJ2-7, with unresolved D. The CDR3 runs to 11 residues. V lost 6 bases, J lost 3 bases, and 6 bases lay in between. Germline lookup yields CDR1 SNHLY and CDR2 FYNNEI. CDR3 DNA: TGTGCCAGCAGATACTACTACGAGCAGTACTTC. This sequence encodes CASRYYYEQYF.